These 25 T cell receptor beta chains originate from one sample sequenced in a study of response to subunit inactivated influenza vaccine. TCRdb processed the RT-PCR reads anew with MiXCR; each CDR3 protein has one entry. This table holds about 180,000 distinct CDR3 sequences, about 9.3% found once. The sequencing used non-naive T cells sorted from PBMCs, collected on the day of vaccination. Receptors originate from a man aged 45-60 years who received an inactivated influenza vaccine.

The table lists this clonotype with a few counts. V and J are TRBV2 and TRBJ1-1; D uncertain. V lost 4 bases, J lost 4 bases, and 4 bases lay in between. CDR1 is SNHLY and CDR2 is FYNNEI in the germline V gene. The CDR3 spans 11 residues. The CDR3 protein is CASSVSTEAFF. Written as DNA, the CDR3 is TGTGCCAGCAGTGTTAGCACTGAAGCTTTCTTT.

The chain uses TRBV4-2 and TRBJ1-6; unclear D gene. From germline, CDR1 is LGHNA and CDR2 YNFKEQ. The germline V and J ends were trimmed by 4 bases and 1 base, with 14 bases remaining between them. The CDR3 covers 17 residues. The CDR3 here is CASSPRASGSYNSPLHF. For the CDR3, the DNA is TGTGCCAGCAGCCCCCGGGCCTCGGGGTCCTATAATTCACCCCTCCACTTT.

This chain connects TRBV5-8 to TRBJ1-4; D is unresolved. The CDR3 spans 10 residues. Trimming left V 9 bases short and J 7 bases short, with 7 bases between. Per germline, CDR1 SGHTS and CDR2 YDEGEE. The CDR3 loop is CATRREKLFF. CDR3 bases: TGTGCCACCAGGCGTGAAAAACTGTTTTTT.

The V and J genes are TRBV11-1 and TRBJ2-2; 14 bases match TRBD2. Germline loops: CDR1 SGHAT, CDR2 FQDESV (reference sequence). CDR3 size: 21 residues. The V and J ends lost 6 bases and 0 bases, in that order; junction bases with no gene match: 15. The CDR3 region has the DNA TGTGCCAGCAGAATAGTGACTCGGGGACTAGCGGGAGTCACGAACACCGGGGAGCTGTTTTTT. The encoded protein is CASRIVTRGLAGVTNTGELFF.

This clonotype was recorded at least ten times. The V call is TRBV10-3, the J call TRBJ2-6; D is unclear. Germline lookup yields CDR1 ENHRY and CDR2 SYGVKD. The CDR3 length is 11 residues. Trimming shortened V by 11 bases and J by 0 bases, and 2 bases separated the two germline ends. CDR3 protein: CAASGANVLTF. The CDR3 region has the DNA TGTGCCGCCTCTGGGGCCAACGTCCTGACTTTC.

The chain combines TRBV6-5 with TRBJ2-1; TRBD1 aligns across 7 bases. Losses at the gene ends were 2 bases for V and 5 bases for J; bases not matched to a gene: 6. CDR3 size: 15 residues. Germline CDR1 MNHEY, CDR2 SVGAGI. The CDR3 nucleotides are TGTGCCAGCAGTTACCGACAGGGATCTAACAATGAGCAGTTCTTC. This sequence encodes CASSYRQGSNNEQFF.

The chain employs TRBV10-1 and TRBJ2-3; D gene ambiguous. CDR1 is WNHNN, CDR2 SYGVQD, per germline (reference sequence). The V and J ends lost 0 bases and 2 bases respectively, with 9 bases between them. The CDR3 is made up of 15 amino acids. The DNA for the CDR3 is TGCGCCAGCAGTGAGTCGTTGGTTTACACAGATACGCAGTATTTT. It specifies CASSESLVYTDTQYF.

V gene TRBV7-2 combines with J gene TRBJ2-1; D is perhaps TRBD1 (5 bases). V was cut by 5 bases and J by 10 bases, with 12 bases left in between. The germline V gene encodes CDR1 SGHTA and CDR2 FQGNSA. The length of the CDR3 is 12 residues. CDR3 loop: CASSHRGGEQFF. The DNA for the CDR3 is TGTGCCAGCAGCCATAGGGGCGGAGAGCAGTTCTTC.

This clonotype was seen a handful of times. DNA of the CDR3: TGCAGTGCTAGGCCAGCCCAGGGGGAGCAGTACTTC. Translation: CSARPAQGEQYF. The rearrangement uses TRBV20-1 and TRBJ2-7, with D perhaps TRBD1 (6 bases). The CDR3 length is 12 residues. Trimming stripped 3 bases from V and 7 bases from J, with 13 bases between. Germline V gene sequence: CDR1 DFQATT, CDR2 SNEGSKA (reference sequence).

The chain has TRBV18 and TRBJ2-3; D not resolved. Germline V gives CDR1 KGHSH, CDR2 LQKENI. V lost 1 base, J lost 3 bases, and 14 bases lay in between. The CDR3 covers 16 residues. CDR3 DNA sequence: TGTGCCAGCTCACCACAGCGTGAGAGGAGTACAGATACGCAGTATTTT. This codes for CASSPQRERSTDTQYF.

This clonotype was seen ten or more times. The rearrangement joins TRBV6-2 or TRBV6-3 to TRBJ2-7; D call uncertain. V was cut by 6 bases and J by 5 bases, with 17 bases left in between. Germline assignment: CDR1 MNHEY and CDR2 SVGEGT. The CDR3 loop spans 14 amino acids. CDR3 residues: CASSRTMEAHEQYF. The CDR3 coding sequence is TGTGCCAGCAGCCGCACCATGGAAGCCCACGAGCAGTACTTC.

This clonotype was recorded at least ten times. This sequence joins TRBV20-1 and TRBJ2-1; tentatively, D is TRBD1 (6 bases). The CDR3 contains 15 residues. Germline CDR1 is DFQATT and CDR2 is SNEGSKA (reference sequence). Trimming took off 5 bases at V and 10 bases at J, with 24 bases between the two ends. CDR3 nucleotide sequence: TGCAGTGCTCCTAACTACGATCAGGGGCGAAAGGAGCAGTTCTTC. It is translated as CSAPNYDQGRKEQFF.

Concerning this clonotype: A read error may account for a junction end that differs from germline. This chain connects TRBV20-1 to TRBJ2-3; D possibly corresponds to TRBD2 (7 bases). In germline, CDR1 is DFQATT, CDR2 SNEGSKA (reference sequence). This CDR3 has 16 residues. The chain's CDR3 is CCARDARGLLTDTQYF. The CDR3 bases are TGCTGTGCTAGAGATGCGCGGGGGCTACTTACAGATACGCAGTATTTT.

Many counts were recorded for this clonotype. V usage is TRBV3-1 and J usage is TRBJ2-2; TRBD2 matches 13 bases. This CDR3 comprises 19 residues. Germline loops: CDR1 LGHDT, CDR2 YNNKEL (reference sequence). The V and J ends lost 4 bases and 3 bases, in that order; junction bases with no gene match: 11. CDR3 nucleotide sequence: TGTGCCAGCAGCCGAACGGGACTAGCGGGAACAGGGGACACCGGGGAGCTGTTTTTT. It codes for CASSRTGLAGTGDTGELFF.

This clonotype was seen repeatedly, ten times or more. This chain links TRBV30 with TRBJ1-1; TRBD1 matches at 8 bases. V gave up 7 bases and J gave up 0 bases; unmatched junction bases: 16. Germline V gives CDR1 GTSNPN, CDR2 SVGIG (reference sequence). This CDR3 is 17 amino acids long. This CDR3 is CASQRWTQGGLNTEAFF. As DNA, the CDR3 is TGTGCCTCCCAAAGGTGGACACAGGGGGGTCTGAACACTGAAGCTTTCTTT.

At least ten counts were recorded for this clonotype. The V call is TRBV5-1, the J call TRBJ2-5; weak D call: TRBD1 (6 bases). The V gene's germline CDR1 is SGHRS and CDR2 YFSETQ. The CDR3 contains 14 residues. Trimming shortened V by 0 bases and J by 5 bases, and 11 bases separated the two germline ends. CDR3 sequence reads: CASSLDRVEETQYF. For the CDR3, the DNA is TGCGCCAGCAGCTTGGACAGGGTGGAGGAGACCCAGTACTTC.

The gene calls are TRBV6-1 and TRBJ1-2; D is unclear. Per the germline V gene, CDR1 is MNHNS and CDR2 is SASEGT. Trimming removed 1 base at V and 2 bases at J, with 11 bases between. The CDR3 sequence is 15 residues long. DNA for the CDR3: TGTGCCAGCAGTGAAGTTGCAAAGCGGAACTATGGCTACACCTTC. Translating it yields CASSEVAKRNYGYTF.

This clonotype was observed a few times. The V call is TRBV13, the J call TRBJ2-1; D is perhaps TRBD2 (5 bases). CDR1 is PRHDT and CDR2 is FYEKMQ in the germline V gene (reference sequence). The CDR3 runs 12 residues. V lost 0 bases and J lost 16, with 13 bases in between. The CDR3 spells CASSLGLRVGFF. In DNA form, the CDR3 reads TGTGCCAGCAGCTTAGGCCTGAGGGTAGGTTTCTTC.

This clonotype was recorded many times. The chain carries TRBV3-1 and TRBJ2-1, with D possibly matching TRBD2 (5 bases). V was cut by 0 bases and J by 4 bases, with 13 bases left in between. The CDR3 length is 16 residues. Germline-derived CDR1 and CDR2 are LGHDT and YNNKEL (reference sequence). CDR3: CASSQDLGLSYNEQFF. CDR3 nucleotide sequence: TGTGCCAGCAGCCAAGATCTCGGACTCTCGTACAATGAGCAGTTCTTC.

CDR3 bases: TGTGCCAGCTCGGTTGGAGCTGAGCCAGAGACCCAGTACTTC. Translated, it gives CASSVGAEPETQYF. The chain recombines TRBV18 with TRBJ2-5, with unresolved D. Germline V gives CDR1 KGHSH, CDR2 LQKENI. Trimming cost V 6 bases and J 4 bases, with 15 bases left between them. This CDR3 spans 14 amino acids. The full variable domain, completed using reference TRBV18 and TRBJ2-5, is NAGVMQNPRHLVRRRGQEARLRCSPMKGHSHVYWYRQLPEEGLKFMVYLQKENIIDESGMPKERFSAEFPKEGPSILRIQQVVRGDSAAYFCASSVGAEPETQYFGPGTRLLVL.

This clonotype was recorded many times. J is TRBJ2-5 and V is TRBV7-9; the D gene is possibly TRBD1 (6 bases). Germline CDR1 reads SEHNR; CDR2 reads FQNEAQ (reference sequence). There are 15 residues in the CDR3. Trimming left V 2 bases short and J 0 bases short, with 10 bases between. The CDR3 sequence: CASSLQGTHQETQYF. The CDR3 DNA follows: TGTGCCAGCAGCTTACAAGGGACACACCAAGAGACCCAGTACTTC.

In its sample, this clonotype was seen many times. The genes are TRBV7-2 and TRBJ2-7; no clear D gene. V was cut by 5 bases and J by 4 bases, with 6 bases left in between. There are 11 residues in the CDR3. Germline loops: CDR1 SGHTA, CDR2 FQGNSA. CDR3 nucleotides: TGTGCCAGCAGCGTCAGGTACGAGCAGTACTTC. Amino acids: CASSVRYEQYF.

This clonotype was seen a handful of times. The chain uses TRBV4-3 and TRBJ2-7; no clear D gene. Germline V lookup: CDR1 LGHNA, CDR2 YSLEER. Trimming removed 1 base at V and 0 bases at J, with 13 bases between. The CDR3 runs 16 residues. CDR3 region: CASSQGATPSSYEQYF. The CDR3 DNA reads TGCGCCAGCAGCCAAGGGGCCACACCTAGCTCCTACGAGCAGTACTTC.

The chain combines TRBV7-3 with TRBJ2-3; 9 bases map to TRBD2. Germline-derived CDR1 and CDR2 are SGHTA and FQGTGA. CDR3 length: 16 amino acids. The V gene end was trimmed by 5 bases and the J gene end by 2 bases; junction bases not matched to a gene: 8. The CDR3 sequence: CASSTSSGIVTDTQYF. Written as DNA, the CDR3 is TGTGCCAGCAGCACATCTAGCGGGATTGTCACAGATACGCAGTATTTT.

This clonotype showed up many times. The chain links TRBV7-2 to TRBJ2-1, with D uncertain. Trimming took off 1 base at V and 5 bases at J, with 0 bases between the two ends. CDR1 SGHTA and CDR2 FQGNSA come from the germline V gene. This CDR3 is built from 11 residues. CDR3 residues: CASSLDNEQFF. Here the CDR3 DNA reads TGTGCCAGCAGCTTAGACAATGAGCAGTTCTTC.